The 8 T cell receptor beta chains listed next were all sequenced from one sample in a study of a mutant IDH1 vaccine in newly diagnosed glioma. The time point is: week 11, during vaccination. Topical imiquimod accompanied each vaccine dose, which consisted of 300 ug of mutant IDH1 20-mer peptide. No antigen has been identified for these receptors. Sequenced by immunoSEQ multiplex PCR; TCRdb stores in-frame clones only, minus some. This repertoire shows 110,000 or so clones, 90% found once; its top ten account for roughly 0.65%. This sample comprised PBMCs, obtained from a glioma patient whose treatment included an IDH1 peptide vaccine. The receptors come from a woman aged 45-60 years with glioma.

V is TRBV7-2 and J is TRBJ1-4; tentatively, D is TRBD1 (5 bases). The ends were cut back, 2 bases at V and 5 bases at J, with 15 bases in the middle. This CDR3 contains 16 residues. Germline CDR1 is SGHTA and CDR2 is FQGNSA. For the CDR3, the DNA is TGTGCCAGCAGCTTATCACGGGAGCAGGGAAATGAAAAACTGTTTTTT. Amino acid sequence: CASSLSREQGNEKLFF.

The chain employs TRBV28 and TRBJ1-1; no definite D call. The CDR3 extends over 14 amino acids. Germline CDR1 is MDHEN and CDR2 is SYDVKM. Trimming took off 5 bases at V and 1 base at J, with 11 bases between the two ends. The CDR3 bases are TGTGCCAGCAGTCCTCCCGGAGGGAACACTGAAGCTTTCTTT. Its protein is CASSPPGGNTEAFF.

The chain is built from TRBV27 and TRBJ2-3; perhaps TRBD2 as D (6 bases). V was shortened by 2 bases and J by 3 bases, with 6 bases between the two germline ends. Germline V CDR1 and CDR2: MNHEY, SMNVEV (reference sequence). The CDR3 spans 13 residues. This CDR3 reads CASSLGRTDTQYF. CDR3 DNA: TGTGCCAGCAGTTTAGGGAGGACAGATACGCAGTATTTT.

V and J are TRBV28 and TRBJ1-6; a weak D match, TRBD1 (6 bases). Germline V gives CDR1 MDHEN, CDR2 SYDVKM. Trimming shortened V by 4 bases and J by 8 bases, and 24 bases separated the two germline ends. CDR3 length: 18 residues. CDR3 sequence reads: CASSSPYIGRDKDSPLHF. CDR3 DNA sequence: TGTGCCAGCAGTTCACCCTATATCGGCCGGGACAAGGATTCACCCCTCCACTTT.

The rearrangement links TRBV10-2 to TRBJ2-5, with 9 bases fitting TRBD2. Germline loops: CDR1 WSHSY, CDR2 SAAADI. J gave up 6 bases and V 7 bases, and 12 bases lay outside the gene matches. CDR3 length: 15 residues. CDR3 sequence (DNA): TGCGCCAGCAATTACCTAGCGGGGTTTAAACAGACCCAGTACTTC. Translating gives CASNYLAGFKQTQYF.

This rearrangement joins TRBV28 to TRBJ1-4, with D perhaps TRBD1 (6 bases). From germline, CDR1 is MDHEN and CDR2 SYDVKM. Trimming took off 2 bases at V and 5 bases at J, with 9 bases between the two ends. CDR3 length: 14 amino acids. CDR3 coding DNA: TGTGCCAGCAGTTTAGAACAGGGAAATGAAAAACTGTTTTTT. It translates to CASSLEQGNEKLFF.

This rearrangement joins TRBV27 to TRBJ1-5, with D tentatively TRBD1 (5 bases). Germline V lookup: CDR1 MNHEY, CDR2 SMNVEV (reference sequence). The CDR3 spans 15 residues. V lost 7 bases and J lost 1, with 14 bases in between. The CDR3 sequence: CASTPGVGSNQPQHF. The CDR3 nucleotides read TGTGCCAGCACCCCGGGGGTCGGGAGCAATCAGCCCCAGCATTTT.

The gene calls are TRBV10-2 and TRBJ2-6; tentative D call: TRBD2 (7 bases). Germline V gene data show CDR1 as WSHSY and CDR2 as SAAADI. The germline V and J ends were trimmed by 6 bases and 4 bases, with 19 bases remaining between them. This CDR3 spans 17 amino acids. The CDR3 region is CASSVVGGGKGANVLTF. The CDR3 DNA sequence: TGCGCCAGCAGCGTCGTGGGAGGGGGTAAGGGGGCCAACGTCCTGACTTTC.